This T cell receptor beta chain stems from a study of shared clonotypes between healthy human individuals. Study information: There were three CD4 naive, three CD4 memory, two CD8 naive and one CD8 memory plates per donor.

Assay used: immunoSEQ multiplex PCR; TCRdb lists only in-frame clones, some missing. The table has millions of clones, about 95% seen once. CD45RO-negative cells were positively selected for CCR7, leaving out terminally differentiated effector memory CD45RA+ cells. The sequence was obtained from a man between 18 and 35 years old in good health. Specimen: naive CD8+ T cells sorted from blood.

The CDR3 sequence: CASRPPWDNNQETQYF. DNA for the CDR3: TGTGCCAGCAGGCCCCCCTGGGACAACAACCAAGAGACCCAGTACTTC. The chain combines TRBV28 with TRBJ2-5; perhaps TRBD1 as D (6 bases). The germline V and J ends were trimmed by 6 bases and 0 bases, with 17 bases remaining between them. The CDR3 totals 16 residues. The germline V gene encodes CDR1 MDHEN and CDR2 SYDVKM.